This T cell receptor (beta chain) emerged from a study of CXCR3 chemokines and chemotherapy response in bladder cancer. CDR1 is MNHNS, CDR2 SASEGT, per germline. The CDR3 consists of 15 residues. V shed 4 bases and J shed 4 bases, with 17 bases lying between them. TCRdb re-derived calls from the PCR reads in MiXCR, one entry per CDR3 protein. The table shows about 8,100 distinct CDR3 sequences, with about 12% occurring only once. This clonotype was seen at least ten times. This TCR was sampled from a human donor with bladder cancer that responded to neoadjuvant chemotherapy. Sampling took place from a patient whose treatment included neoadjuvant chemotherapy. The rearrangement joins TRBV6-1 to TRBJ2-7, with D unresolved. CDR3 nucleotide sequence: TGTGCCAGCAGTGCCCTGGGCCTCACCCTTTACGAGCAGTACTTC. Translating gives CASSALGLTLYEQYF.